Below, 8 T cell receptor beta chains from the same sample are listed, as sequenced in a study of shared clonotypes between healthy human individuals. Produced via immunoSEQ multiplex PCR; TCRdb's table is partial and in-frame only. The sample shows 2 million to 2.5 million clones, around 90% of them seen only once. The sequenced sample consisted of naive CD4+ T cells from PBMCs. The sample's subset: CD45RA+ positively selected. The receptors were gathered from a man between 18 and 35 years old in good health. Some clones in this sample may be carry-over from other donors' samples.

The chain links TRBV5-1 to TRBJ2-1, with unresolved D. CDR1 is SGHRS, CDR2 YFSETQ, per germline. The ends were cut back, 4 bases at V and 4 bases at J, with 12 bases in the middle. This CDR3 spans 14 amino acids. The DNA for the CDR3 is TGCGCCAGCAGCCAGCAAGCTAGTTACAATGAGCAGTTCTTC. Translation gives CASSQQASYNEQFF.

The chain links TRBV11-2 to TRBJ2-1; 8 bases line up with TRBD2. The CDR3 is made up of 16 amino acids. Trimming at V came to 1 base and at J to 8 bases, leaving 10 bases not matched to a gene. Germline V CDR1 and CDR2: SGHAT, FQNNGV. The CDR3 here is CASSLGSSGSLYEQFF. The CDR3 coding sequence is TGTGCCAGCAGCTTAGGGTCCAGCGGGAGTCTCTATGAGCAGTTCTTC. The full variable domain, rest sourced from reference TRBV11-2 and TRBJ2-1, is EAGVAQSPRYKIIEKRQSVAFWCNPISGHATLYWYQQILGQGPKLLIQFQNNGVVDDSQLPKDRFSAERLKGVDSTLKIQPAKLEDSAVYLCASSLGSSGSLYEQFFGPGTRLTVL.

The gene calls are TRBV5-8 and TRBJ2-7; 10 bases line up with TRBD1. The germline CDR1 and CDR2 sequences are SGHTS and YDEGEE. The CDR3 runs to 15 residues. With V trimmed by 4 bases and J by 6 bases, 10 bases remained unmatched. This CDR3 reads CASSRVDRGLVEQYF. CDR3 sequence (DNA): TGTGCCAGCAGCCGCGTCGACAGGGGGCTGGTCGAGCAGTACTTC.

This CDR3 reads CASLPRSNQPYYGYTF. The CDR3 nucleotides are TGTGCCAGCTTGCCGAGGTCTAACCAGCCCTACTATGGCTACACCTTC. The chain has TRBV19 and TRBJ1-2; D is ambiguous. Germline-derived CDR1 and CDR2 are LNHDA and SQIVND (reference sequence). Trimming shortened V by 9 bases and J by 3 bases, and 23 bases separated the two germline ends. The CDR3 is 16 amino acids.

The chain recombines TRBV29-1 with TRBJ1-3; D not resolved. The V gene lost 3 bases and the J gene lost 0 bases, with 9 bases spanning the gap. The CDR3 runs 14 residues. Germline CDR1 SQVTM, CDR2 ANQGSEA. The DNA of the CDR3 is TGCAGCGTTGAGGGTCAGTACTCTGGAAACACCATATATTTT. Translation: CSVEGQYSGNTIYF. The whole variable domain, remainder taken from reference TRBV29-1 and TRBJ1-3, is SAVISQKPSRDICQRGTSLTIQCQVDSQVTMMFWYRQQPGQSLTLIATANQGSEATYESGFVIDKFPISRPNLTFSTLTVSNMSPEDSSIYLCSVEGQYSGNTIYFGEGSWLTVV.

The chain has TRBV5-1 and TRBJ2-6; no firm D call. This CDR3 has 15 residues. The germline V and J ends were trimmed by 0 bases and 2 bases, with 6 bases remaining between them. Per the germline V gene, CDR1 is SGHRS and CDR2 is YFSETQ. In DNA form, the CDR3 reads TGCGCCAGCAGCTTGGCCCCCGCTGGGGCCAACGTCCTGACTTTC. This gives the protein CASSLAPAGANVLTF.

A remark on this clone: Other nucleotide sequences from this sample produce the same CDR3. The J gene is TRBJ2-7, the V gene TRBV28; TRBD2 agrees at 12 bases. The CDR3 covers 13 residues. CDR1 is MDHEN, CDR2 SYDVKM, per germline. V shed 7 bases and J 6 bases; nucleotides not matched to a gene: 4. CDR3 in amino acids: CASTLLAGGEQYF. The DNA for the CDR3 is TGTGCCAGCACACTACTAGCGGGAGGCGAGCAGTACTTC.

As concerns this clone: Other DNA sequences from this sample encode an identical CDR3 as well. V usage is TRBV27 and J usage is TRBJ2-7, with 9 nucleotides matching TRBD1. The V and J ends lost 6 bases and 3 bases, in that order; junction bases with no gene match: 6. This CDR3 spans 14 amino acids. Germline loops: CDR1 MNHEY, CDR2 SMNVEV (reference sequence). Here the CDR3 reads CASSRLGQGYEQYF. CDR3 sequence (DNA): TGTGCCAGCAGCCGGCTGGGACAGGGCTACGAGCAGTACTTC.